A selection of T cell receptor beta chains follows, all from one sample in a study of cytomegalovirus exposure and HLA in healthy donors. Method: immunoSEQ multiplex PCR; TCRdb's copy keeps in-frame clones and lacks some. Here the sample spans some 140,000 clones, roughly 85% being singletons. The source material was PBMCs. These receptors were obtained from a woman aged 25-40 years in good health and CMV-seropositive. The CDR3 runs from the conserved cysteine through the conserved F or W. Fields, in order: V gene, J gene, D gene, clone size, CDR3 protein, CDR3 DNA. The D gene is left open where the match is weak. Some rows have no size entry. The others give once, few or many, or a class for an expanded clone.

>TRBV28|TRBJ1-2|TRBD1|NA
CASSPDRGPLLHGYTF
TGTGCCAGCAGCCCTGACAGGGGGCCCCTCCTTCATGGCTACACCTTC
>TRBV14|TRBJ1-5|TRBD1|NA
CASNQQGASNQPQHF
TGTGCCAGCAATCAACAGGGGGCGAGCAATCAGCCCCAGCATTTT
>TRBV10-3|TRBJ2-1|TRBD2|NA
CAISESSLAGDNEQFF
TGTGCCATCAGTGAGTCGAGCCTAGCGGGGGACAATGAGCAGTTCTTC
>TRBV19|TRBJ1-2|NA|NA
CATQQGGYGYTF
TGTGCCACACAACAGGGCGGGTATGGCTACACCTTC
>TRBV5-1|TRBJ2-3|TRBD1|NA
CASSLEGTGAIDTQYF
TGCGCCAGCAGCTTGGAGGGGACAGGGGCGATAGATACGCAGTATTTT
>TRBV6-5|TRBJ2-3|NA|NA
CASSYYRRSSTDTQYF
TGTGCCAGCAGTTACTATCGACGGAGTAGCACAGATACGCAGTATTTT
>TRBV5-4|TRBJ1-2|TRBD1|NA
CASSLEQGGVYGYTF
TGTGCCAGCAGCTTGGAACAGGGGGGCGTTTATGGCTACACCTTC
>TRBV7-9|TRBJ2-5|TRBD1|NA
CASSFTGGQETQYF
TGTGCCAGCAGCTTCACAGGGGGCCAAGAGACCCAGTACTTC
>TRBV5-1|TRBJ2-3|TRBD2|NA
CASSLTSGITDTQYF
TGCGCCAGCAGCTTGACTAGCGGGATCACAGATACGCAGTATTTT
>TRBV28|TRBJ2-7|TRBD2|NA
CASRAPTSGSSYEQYF
TGTGCCAGCAGAGCACCTACTAGCGGGAGCTCCTACGAGCAGTACTTC
>TRBV5-6|TRBJ1-2|NA|NA
CASSFPGVGYTF
TGTGCCAGCAGCTTCCCAGGGGTAGGCTACACCTTC
>TRBV2|TRBJ2-7|NA|NA
CASEAEEQYF
TGTGCCAGCGAGGCAGAGGAGCAGTACTTC
>TRBV30|TRBJ1-6|NA|NA
CAWSAAGNSYNSPLHF
TGTGCCTGGAGTGCGGCAGGGAACTCCTATAATTCACCCCTCCACTTT
>TRBV11-1|TRBJ1-1|NA|few
CASSQTAMNTEAFF
TGTGCCAGCAGCCAGACAGCTATGAACACTGAAGCTTTCTTT
>TRBV15|TRBJ1-3|NA|NA
CATSRGSSGNTIYF
TGTGCCACCAGCAGGGGGAGCTCTGGAAACACCATATATTTT
>TRBV28|TRBJ2-7|NA|NA
CATGLLQGASYEQYF
TGTGCCACCGGCCTTCTTCAAGGGGCCTCCTACGAGCAGTACTTC